These T cell receptor beta chains were read from a single sample in a study of CD8 T cells in Susac syndrome. TCRdb re-called the immunoSEQ multiplex PCR reads with MiXCR, one entry per CDR3 protein. The sample yields some 110,000 distinct CDR3 sequences, over 85% seen once. Sequencing used CD8+ T cells from PBMCs. These receptor sequences come from a human donor with multiple sclerosis. The CDR3 runs from the conserved cysteine through the conserved F or W. D genes are given only for firm matches. Expanded clones get a size class; other rows say once, few or many, or leave the size out.

>-|-|TRBJ1-3|TRBV12-5
TGTGCTAGTGGTTTGGTCCCGTCGGGGGCTAGTAAGAACACCATATATTTT
CASGLVPSGASKNTIYF
>TRBD2|-|TRBJ2-2|TRBV24-1
TGTGCCACCAGTGATCGGAGCGGGGGGACCGGGGAGCTGTTTTTT
CATSDRSGGTGELFF
>-|-|TRBJ2-1|TRBV7-9
TGTGCCAGCCTTCAACAGGACTCCCCGGGAGATGAGCAGTTCTTC
CASLQQDSPGDEQFF
>-|-|TRBJ2-1|TRBV9
TGTGCCAGCAGCCCCAAATCTAGCGAGGTGAATGAGCAGTTCTTC
CASSPKSSEVNEQFF
>TRBD1|-|TRBJ1-5|TRBV7-3
TGTGCCAGCAGCCCACGACAGGGAAGGCAGCCCCAGCATTTT
CASSPRQGRQPQHF
>TRBD1|-|TRBJ1-2|TRBV12-3/TRBV12-4
TGTGCCAGCGTACAGGGGGGGCTTGGCTATGGCTACACCTTC
CASVQGGLGYGYTF
>-|-|TRBJ2-7|TRBV30
TGTGCCTGGGCGAGCTCCTACGAGCAGTACTTC
CAWASSYEQYF
>-|-|TRBJ2-1|TRBV11-3
TGTGCCAGCAGCCTGTCGTTGAGGGAGCAGTTCTTC
CASSLSLREQFF
>TRBD1|-|TRBJ1-5|TRBV20-1
TGCAGTGCTAGGAGGAGGGGGCTAAGCGGAGCTCAGCCCCAGCATTTT
CSARRRGLSGAQPQHF
>TRBD1|-|TRBJ1-1|TRBV19
TGTGCCAGTAGAGACAGGGCGGTGCCTGAAGCTTTCTTT
CASRDRAVPEAFF
>-|-|TRBJ1-1|TRBV20-1
TGCAGTGCTTCGGAGGGCACTGAAGCTTTCTTT
CSASEGTEAFF
>-|-|TRBJ2-3|TRBV5-1
TGCGCCAGCAGCCCTGTGGGCGGGGGCACAGATACGCAGTATTTT
CASSPVGGGTDTQYF
>-|-|TRBJ1-5|TRBV27
TGTGCCAGCAGTTTACGTAGGGTGGGGGAACCCCAGCATTTT
CASSLRRVGEPQHF
>-|-|TRBJ1-5|TRBV20-1
TGCAGTGCTGGCCTCTCCGTGAGCAATCAGCCCCAGCATTTT
CSAGLSVSNQPQHF
>-|-|TRBJ2-2|TRBV12-3/TRBV12-4
TGTGCCAGCAACGCCGGGGAGCTGTTTTTT
CASNAGELFF
>TRBD1|-|TRBJ1-2|TRBV7-8
TGTGCCAGCAGCTTTACAGGGGACCGGACGTCTGGCTACACCTTC
CASSFTGDRTSGYTF
>TRBD1|-|TRBJ2-1|TRBV4-1
TGCGCCAGCAGCCACCCCGGGACAGGAACGTTCTTC
CASSHPGTGTFF
>TRBD1|once|TRBJ2-3|TRBV7-8
TGTGCCAGCAGCGTATGGGACAGACAGATCACAGATACGCAGTATTTT
CASSVWDRQITDTQYF
>TRBD1|once|TRBJ1-4|TRBV4-2
TGTGCCAGCAGCCGTATACAGGGGGAAAAACTGTTTTTT
CASSRIQGEKLFF
>-|-|TRBJ2-2|TRBV7-9
TGTGCCAGCAGCTTAGAGTCAGGAAGCCCCGGGGAGCTGTTTTTT
CASSLESGSPGELFF
>-|-|TRBJ2-2|TRBV6-5
TGTGCCAGCAGTTACTCGAACGGGTTCGGCGGGGAGCTGTTTTTT
CASSYSNGFGGELFF
>-|-|TRBJ2-2|TRBV27
TGTGCCAGCAGCCCAGACAGGACTTTGGTCACCGGGGAGCTGTTTTTT
CASSPDRTLVTGELFF
>TRBD2|-|TRBJ2-1|TRBV9
TGTGCCAGCAGCGGACCACTAGCGGGAGGCCGCAATGAGCAGTTCTTC
CASSGPLAGGRNEQFF
>-|-|TRBJ2-1|TRBV29-1
TGCAGCGTTAAACCCACCTGGGGTTCCTACAATGAGCAGTTCTTC
CSVKPTWGSYNEQFF
>TRBD2|-|TRBJ2-3|TRBV4-2
TGTGCCAGCAGCCCAGCGGTTAATGGACTAGCGGAACAGTATTTT
CASSPAVNGLAEQYF
>-|-|TRBJ1-2|TRBV28
TGTGCCAGCAGTGCGCAAGGAGCGGAGGTGAACTATGGCTACACCTTC
CASSAQGAEVNYGYTF
>-|-|TRBJ2-7|TRBV18
TGTGCCAGCTCACCAAAGGACAGTACGAGCTACGAGCAGTACTTC
CASSPKDSTSYEQYF
>-|-|TRBJ1-2|TRBV4-1
TGCGCCAGCAGCCAACAGAACTATGGCTACACCTTC
CASSQQNYGYTF
>TRBD2|-|TRBJ2-7|TRBV7-2
TGTGCCAGCAGCTTAGTTTCGGGGGGGCCGTTTCTCGGGAACGAGCAGTACTTC
CASSLVSGGPFLGNEQYF
>-|once|TRBJ2-5|TRBV3-1
TGTGCCAGCAGCCCCGCATTAGCGAACCAAGAGACCCAGTACTTC
CASSPALANQETQYF
>-|-|TRBJ2-7|TRBV6-5
TGTGCCAGCAGTTATTCAGGGAGCTCCTACGAGCAGTACTTC
CASSYSGSSYEQYF
>-|-|TRBJ2-4|TRBV5-1
TGCGCCAGCAGCTTGGCCCAGATCGGATACATTCAGTACTTC
CASSLAQIGYIQYF